A selection of T cell receptor beta chains follows, all from one sample in a study of blood T cell repertoires in COVID-19. Produced via immunoSEQ multiplex PCR; TCRdb's table is partial and in-frame only. The repertoire holds approximately 100,000 clones, with approximately 86% as singletons. The specimen sequenced was peripheral blood. The source is a man between 65 and 79 years old with active or convalescent COVID-19. The CDR3 runs from the conserved cysteine through the conserved F or W. D genes are given only for firm matches. Some rows mark clone size as missing; the rest say once, few, many or name a class of expanded clone.

clone_size: -; v_call: TRBV4-2; d_call: -; j_call: TRBJ1-1; cdr3_nt: TGTGCCAGCAGCCAGGTGGGGGGAGAGGAGGCTGAAGCTTTCTTT; cdr3_aa: CASSQVGGEEAEAFF
clone_size: -; v_call: TRBV13; d_call: TRBD2; j_call: TRBJ2-7; cdr3_nt: TGTGCCAGCAGCTTAGGAGGGACTAGCGGCCTCCTCAAGCAGTACTTC; cdr3_aa: CASSLGGTSGLLKQYF
clone_size: few; v_call: TRBV4-2; d_call: TRBD1; j_call: TRBJ1-2; cdr3_nt: TGTGCCAGCAGCCAAGTGGAGACAGGGAGCGGCTACACCTTC; cdr3_aa: CASSQVETGSGYTF
clone_size: -; v_call: TRBV7-9; d_call: -; j_call: TRBJ1-3; cdr3_nt: TGTGCCAGCAGCCAGCTGGGGGCCAGCACCATATATTTT; cdr3_aa: CASSQLGASTIYF
clone_size: once; v_call: TRBV27; d_call: -; j_call: TRBJ1-5; cdr3_nt: TGTGCCAGCAGTCCCCGGGGGGGACAGCCCCAGCATTTT; cdr3_aa: CASSPRGGQPQHF
clone_size: -; v_call: TRBV7-6; d_call: -; j_call: TRBJ2-1; cdr3_nt: TGTGCCAGCAGCTTAGCGGGGGGGCAACGGAATGAGCAGTTCTTC; cdr3_aa: CASSLAGGQRNEQFF
clone_size: -; v_call: TRBV19; d_call: TRBD1; j_call: TRBJ1-1; cdr3_nt: TGTGCCAGTAGTGCTTACCGAACAGGGGGCGACAGTGAAGCTTTCTTT; cdr3_aa: CASSAYRTGGDSEAFF
clone_size: -; v_call: TRBV27; d_call: -; j_call: TRBJ2-3; cdr3_nt: TGTGCCAGCAGTTTAGCGGGGGCCGGGGCAGATACGCAGTATTTT; cdr3_aa: CASSLAGAGADTQYF
clone_size: -; v_call: TRBV15; d_call: TRBD2; j_call: TRBJ2-3; cdr3_nt: TGTGCCACCGCGGGAGAAGGCACTACGCAGTATTTT; cdr3_aa: CATAGEGTTQYF
clone_size: few; v_call: TRBV5-4; d_call: TRBD2; j_call: TRBJ2-2; cdr3_nt: TGTGCCAGCAGCGATTTAGCGGGGGAGCTCACCGGGGAGCTGTTTTTT; cdr3_aa: CASSDLAGELTGELFF
clone_size: -; v_call: TRBV30; d_call: TRBD1; j_call: TRBJ2-7; cdr3_nt: TGTGCCTGGAGCTGGACAGGGGGCGGCTACGAGCAGTACTTC; cdr3_aa: CAWSWTGGGYEQYF
clone_size: -; v_call: TRBV7-9; d_call: -; j_call: TRBJ1-5; cdr3_nt: TGTGCCAGCAGCTTAGGACAAAATAGCAATCAGCCCCAGCATTTT; cdr3_aa: CASSLGQNSNQPQHF
clone_size: -; v_call: TRBV5-1; d_call: -; j_call: TRBJ1-6; cdr3_nt: TGCGCCAGCAGCCCCCGAGCGATGAGCTCCTATAATTCACCCCTCCACTTT; cdr3_aa: CASSPRAMSSYNSPLHF
clone_size: -; v_call: TRBV18; d_call: TRBD1; j_call: TRBJ2-7; cdr3_nt: TGTGCCAGCTCACTCGACAGGGTAAACGAGCAGTACTTC; cdr3_aa: CASSLDRVNEQYF
clone_size: -; v_call: TRBV3-1/TRBV3-2; d_call: TRBD1; j_call: TRBJ1-6; cdr3_nt: TGTGCCAGCAGCCGACGACAGGGGGCAGCCTATAATTCACCCCTCCACTTT; cdr3_aa: CASSRRQGAAYNSPLHF
clone_size: -; v_call: TRBV6-5; d_call: TRBD2; j_call: TRBJ2-5; cdr3_nt: TGTGCCAGCAGTTCCCTGACGACTAGCGGACGGGAGACCCAGTACTTC; cdr3_aa: CASSSLTTSGRETQYF
clone_size: once; v_call: TRBV6-2/TRBV6-3; d_call: TRBD1; j_call: TRBJ1-2; cdr3_nt: TGTGCCAGCAGTTCCGCGGACAGGGTGGCTGGCTACACCTTC; cdr3_aa: CASSSADRVAGYTF
clone_size: -; v_call: TRBV5-6; d_call: -; j_call: TRBJ2-1; cdr3_nt: TGTGCCAGCAAGGGCCGGGGGTTCCTATACAATGAGCAGTTCTTC; cdr3_aa: CASKGRGFLYNEQFF
clone_size: -; v_call: TRBV2; d_call: -; j_call: TRBJ2-1; cdr3_nt: TGTGCCAGCAGTGAGGGAGACCATGAGCAGTTCTTC; cdr3_aa: CASSEGDHEQFF
clone_size: -; v_call: TRBV4-2; d_call: -; j_call: TRBJ1-2; cdr3_nt: TGTGCCAGCAGCCAAGCTCCAGGGAACCCTCATGGCTACACCTTC; cdr3_aa: CASSQAPGNPHGYTF
clone_size: -; v_call: TRBV27; d_call: TRBD1; j_call: TRBJ1-2; cdr3_nt: TGTGCCAGCGCCCCGACAGGGGCCTATGGCTACACCTTC; cdr3_aa: CASAPTGAYGYTF
clone_size: -; v_call: TRBV6-6; d_call: -; j_call: TRBJ2-3; cdr3_nt: TGTGCCAGCAGTTACCAGGGACTGGAAGATACGCAGTATTTT; cdr3_aa: CASSYQGLEDTQYF
clone_size: -; v_call: TRBV25-1; d_call: -; j_call: TRBJ2-1; cdr3_nt: TGTGCCAGCAGTGAAGTTGGGGGCAGAGGCTACAATGAGCAGTTCTTC; cdr3_aa: CASSEVGGRGYNEQFF
clone_size: -; v_call: TRBV7-2; d_call: -; j_call: TRBJ1-2; cdr3_nt: TGTGCCAGCAGCTCCGAACAGGGTTCGGGTTACGATGGCTACACCTTC; cdr3_aa: CASSSEQGSGYDGYTF
clone_size: -; v_call: TRBV6-2/TRBV6-3; d_call: -; j_call: TRBJ1-2; cdr3_nt: TGTGCCAGCAGTTCCACAGGGTACTATGGCTACACCTTC; cdr3_aa: CASSSTGYYGYTF
clone_size: -; v_call: TRBV21-1; d_call: -; j_call: TRBJ2-2; cdr3_nt: TGTGCCAGCAGCCATCCGGGACAGGGGACTTACACCGGGGAGCTGTTTTTT; cdr3_aa: CASSHPGQGTYTGELFF
clone_size: -; v_call: TRBV6-1; d_call: TRBD2; j_call: TRBJ2-1; cdr3_nt: TGTGCCAGCAGTGAAGAAGGTGGGACTAGCGGGGGTTTATCCTACAATGAGCAGTTCTTC; cdr3_aa: CASSEEGGTSGGLSYNEQFF
clone_size: -; v_call: TRBV5-4; d_call: -; j_call: TRBJ1-6; cdr3_nt: TGTGCCAGCAGCGATCCGGGACAAGTTCCCCTCCACTTT; cdr3_aa: CASSDPGQVPLHF
clone_size: -; v_call: TRBV19; d_call: -; j_call: TRBJ2-3; cdr3_nt: TGTGCCAGTAGACGGGGGACTAGCACAGATACGCAGTATTTT; cdr3_aa: CASRRGTSTDTQYF
clone_size: -; v_call: TRBV4-1; d_call: TRBD2; j_call: TRBJ2-3; cdr3_nt: TGCGCCAGCAGCCAAGGTGGGGGGGGAGATACGCAGTATTTT; cdr3_aa: CASSQGGGGDTQYF
clone_size: -; v_call: TRBV19; d_call: -; j_call: TRBJ2-1; cdr3_nt: TGTGCCAGTAGTATAGACCGGGACTTAGGGCAGTTCTTC; cdr3_aa: CASSIDRDLGQFF
clone_size: -; v_call: TRBV7-2; d_call: TRBD1; j_call: TRBJ2-7; cdr3_nt: TGTGCCAGCAGCTTAGCTAGGACAGGGGGTTACGAGCAGTACTTC; cdr3_aa: CASSLARTGGYEQYF
clone_size: -; v_call: TRBV19; d_call: TRBD2; j_call: TRBJ2-2; cdr3_nt: TGTGCCAGTCGAGCGGGGGGGAACACCGGGGAGCTGTTTTTT; cdr3_aa: CASRAGGNTGELFF
clone_size: -; v_call: TRBV2; d_call: -; j_call: TRBJ1-5; cdr3_nt: TGTGCCAGCAGTGAGGGGCTCAATCAGCCCCAGCATTTT; cdr3_aa: CASSEGLNQPQHF
clone_size: -; v_call: TRBV7-3; d_call: -; j_call: TRBJ2-5; cdr3_nt: TGTGCCAGCAGCTTGGCTAGTGAAGAGACCCAGTACTTC; cdr3_aa: CASSLASEETQYF
clone_size: -; v_call: TRBV10-3; d_call: -; j_call: TRBJ2-1; cdr3_nt: TGTGCCATCAGCAGGGGGGCAGGGTTCGATGAGCAGTTCTTC; cdr3_aa: CAISRGAGFDEQFF
clone_size: -; v_call: TRBV7-9; d_call: -; j_call: TRBJ1-1; cdr3_nt: TGTGCCAGCAGCTTACAGGGAAACACTGAAGCTTTCTTT; cdr3_aa: CASSLQGNTEAFF
clone_size: -; v_call: TRBV10-3; d_call: -; j_call: TRBJ1-1; cdr3_nt: TGTGCCATCAGTGAGGCAACAGGGAACACTGAAGCTTTCTTT; cdr3_aa: CAISEATGNTEAFF
clone_size: -; v_call: TRBV27; d_call: TRBD1; j_call: TRBJ2-7; cdr3_nt: TGTGCCAGCAGTTTAAGGCAGGGGGCTTACGAGCAGTACTTC; cdr3_aa: CASSLRQGAYEQYF
clone_size: -; v_call: TRBV4-2; d_call: TRBD1; j_call: TRBJ1-1; cdr3_nt: TGTGCCAGCAGCCAAGATCGAGGACAGGCGAACACTGAAGCTTTCTTT; cdr3_aa: CASSQDRGQANTEAFF
clone_size: -; v_call: TRBV4-1; d_call: -; j_call: TRBJ1-5; cdr3_nt: TGCGCCAGCAGCCAAAATAGCCTTGGAGGGGGAGGGGGAAGCAATCAGCCCCAGCATTTT; cdr3_aa: CASSQNSLGGGGGSNQPQHF
clone_size: -; v_call: TRBV5-1; d_call: TRBD1; j_call: TRBJ1-4; cdr3_nt: TGCGCCAGCGCGCCCAGGGGGGAGCGAGCAACTAATGAAAAACTGTTTTTT; cdr3_aa: CASAPRGERATNEKLFF
clone_size: -; v_call: TRBV3-1/TRBV3-2; d_call: -; j_call: TRBJ2-5; cdr3_nt: TGTGCCAGCAGCCTTCTGGACACAGGGATTTATTGGGAGACCCAGTACTTC; cdr3_aa: CASSLLDTGIYWETQYF
clone_size: -; v_call: TRBV4-2; d_call: -; j_call: TRBJ2-2; cdr3_nt: TGTGCCAGCAGCGATAGGCAGACTAACACCGGGGAGCTGTTTTTT; cdr3_aa: CASSDRQTNTGELFF
clone_size: -; v_call: TRBV18; d_call: TRBD2; j_call: TRBJ2-2; cdr3_nt: TGTGCCAGCTCACCAGGCGTTGCGGGGGGGCCGGAGCTGTTTTTT; cdr3_aa: CASSPGVAGGPELFF
clone_size: many; v_call: TRBV10-3; d_call: -; j_call: TRBJ1-4; cdr3_nt: TGTGCCATCAGTGGGGGCGTGGGGGAAAAACTGTTTTTT; cdr3_aa: CAISGGVGEKLFF
clone_size: -; v_call: TRBV5-6; d_call: TRBD1; j_call: TRBJ1-6; cdr3_nt: TGTGCCAGCAGCCTAATCGACAGGGACGCCTATAATTCACCCCTCCACTTT; cdr3_aa: CASSLIDRDAYNSPLHF
clone_size: few; v_call: TRBV14; d_call: TRBD1; j_call: TRBJ2-5; cdr3_nt: TGTGCCAGCAGCCGCCGGGACAGAGAGACCCAGTACTTC; cdr3_aa: CASSRRDRETQYF
clone_size: -; v_call: TRBV7-9; d_call: TRBD2; j_call: TRBJ2-5; cdr3_nt: TGTGCCAGCAGCTTAGTAGGACTAGCGGGGGAAGAGACCCAGTACTTC; cdr3_aa: CASSLVGLAGEETQYF
clone_size: -; v_call: TRBV7-8; d_call: -; j_call: TRBJ2-1; cdr3_nt: TGTGCCAGCAGCCCCCGCGGACTAAGGGGCTACAATGAGCAGTTCTTC; cdr3_aa: CASSPRGLRGYNEQFF
clone_size: -; v_call: TRBV6-1; d_call: -; j_call: TRBJ2-7; cdr3_nt: TGTGCCAGCAGTGAACAGGGCTACGAGCAGTACTTC; cdr3_aa: CASSEQGYEQYF
clone_size: -; v_call: TRBV24-1; d_call: -; j_call: TRBJ2-2; cdr3_nt: TGTGCCACCAGTCACAGGAACACCGGGGAGCTGTTTTTT; cdr3_aa: CATSHRNTGELFF
clone_size: -; v_call: TRBV9; d_call: TRBD1; j_call: TRBJ2-3; cdr3_nt: TGTGCCAGCAGCGCTAGACAGGGGGCAACAGATACGCAGTATTTT; cdr3_aa: CASSARQGATDTQYF
clone_size: -; v_call: TRBV6-6; d_call: TRBD1; j_call: TRBJ1-1; cdr3_nt: TGTGCCAGCGGAGGGGCAGGGGGCACTGAAGCTTTCTTT; cdr3_aa: CASGGAGGTEAFF
clone_size: -; v_call: TRBV5-5; d_call: -; j_call: TRBJ1-2; cdr3_nt: TGTGCCAGCAGCTACCGACAGGTGGACTATGGCTACACCTTC; cdr3_aa: CASSYRQVDYGYTF
clone_size: once; v_call: TRBV15; d_call: -; j_call: TRBJ1-6; cdr3_nt: TGTGCCACTACACAGACGAGCTCCTATAATTCACCCCTCCACTTT; cdr3_aa: CATTQTSSYNSPLHF
clone_size: -; v_call: TRBV11-2; d_call: -; j_call: TRBJ2-7; cdr3_nt: TGTGCCAGCAGCTTAATCCGCAAACGGGAGCAGTACTTC; cdr3_aa: CASSLIRKREQYF